This is a list of T cell receptor beta chains from one sample in a study of shared clonotypes between healthy human individuals. Sequencing was performed with immunoSEQ multiplex PCR; in TCRdb, only in-frame clones are kept and a portion is missing. In the table there are around 1.5 million clones, 98% of which are singletons. Sequenced sample: naive CD4+ T cells sorted from blood. The source of these receptors is a man aged 30 to 45 in good health. The CDR3 runs from the conserved cysteine through the conserved F or W. Fields, in order: CDR3 protein, CDR3 DNA, D gene, J gene, V gene, clone size. D genes are given only for firm matches. Size tells how often a clone was seen (once, few, many) or the class of an expanded clone, and some rows leave it out.

CASSLTAVEQYF TGTGCCAGCAGCCTGACGGCGGTGGAGCAGTACTTC NA TRBJ2-7 TRBV14 NA
CASSFGTGGGNTIYF TGCGCCAGCAGCTTCGGGACAGGGGGCGGAAACACCATATATTTT TRBD1 TRBJ1-3 TRBV5-1 NA
CASSLALGGHPVTDTQYF TGTGCCAGCAGCTTAGCGTTGGGGGGGCATCCGGTCACAGATACGCAGTATTTT NA TRBJ2-3 TRBV7-2 once
CASSYSYRGRETGELFF TGTGCCAGCAGCTACTCTTACAGGGGGCGCGAGACCGGGGAGCTGTTTTTT TRBD1 TRBJ2-2 TRBV7-8 NA
CASSGLAGPSGANVLTF TGCGCCAGCAGTGGCCTAGCGGGCCCCTCTGGGGCCAACGTCCTGACTTTC TRBD2 TRBJ2-6 TRBV10-2 NA
CASSLRTGDEQYF TGTGCCAGCAGTTTAAGGACAGGGGACGAGCAGTACTTC TRBD1 TRBJ2-7 TRBV27 NA
CASGTFGAWTEAFF TGTGCCAGCGGAACGTTCGGTGCGTGGACTGAAGCTTTCTTT NA TRBJ1-1 TRBV25-1 NA
CASRGLGTSGISYNEQFF TGTGCCAGTAGGGGGCTTGGGACTAGCGGGATCTCCTACAATGAGCAGTTCTTC TRBD2 TRBJ2-1 TRBV19 NA
CASSFGSPFGEQYF TGTGCCAGCAGTTTTGGAAGTCCCTTCGGGGAGCAGTACTTC NA TRBJ2-7 TRBV27 NA
CASSTSSGSWNEQFF TGTGCCAGCAGCACCTCTAGCGGGAGCTGGAATGAGCAGTTCTTC TRBD2 TRBJ2-1 TRBV11-2 NA
CASRVGSNTGELFF TGTGCCAGCAGAGTGGGTTCAAACACCGGGGAGCTGTTTTTT NA TRBJ2-2 TRBV7-2 NA
CASSLGYEQYF TGTGCCAGCTCACTGGGTTACGAGCAGTACTTC NA TRBJ2-7 TRBV18 NA
CASSLHLYEQYF TGTGCCAGCAGCTTACACCTCTACGAGCAGTACTTC NA TRBJ2-7 TRBV7-9 NA
CASSSGGRGYEQYF TGTGCCAGCTCCTCCGGGGGGAGAGGCTACGAGCAGTACTTC TRBD2 TRBJ2-7 TRBV18 NA
CASSPREISSYEQYF TGTGCCAGCAGCCCCCGGGAGATCTCCTCCTACGAGCAGTACTTC NA TRBJ2-7 TRBV7-9 NA
CASSSRTSSSTDTQYF TGTGCCAGCAGCTCACGGACTAGCAGTAGCACAGATACGCAGTATTTT TRBD2 TRBJ2-3 TRBV7-2 NA
CASSLGGAPAAGELFF TGCGCCAGCAGCTTGGGGGGTGCACCCGCGGCCGGGGAGCTGTTTTTT NA TRBJ2-2 TRBV5-1 NA
CASSTTNGNTIYF TGTGCCAGCAGCACCACCAATGGAAACACCATATATTTT NA TRBJ1-3 TRBV11-2 NA
CASSPRRDYTDTQYF TGTGCCAGCTCACCACGGCGGGACTACACAGATACGCAGTATTTT TRBD2 TRBJ2-3 TRBV18 NA
CASSLVSSGISTDTQYF TGTGCCAGCAGCTTAGTCTCTAGCGGGATTAGCACAGATACGCAGTATTTT TRBD2 TRBJ2-3 TRBV7-2 NA
CASSWGGGSSYNEQFF TGCGCCAGCAGCTGGGGGGGCGGTAGCTCCTACAATGAGCAGTTCTTC NA TRBJ2-1 TRBV5-1 NA
CASSILTSGQETQYF TGTGCCAGTAGTATCTTGACTAGCGGACAAGAGACCCAGTACTTC TRBD2 TRBJ2-5 TRBV19 once
CASSEGPDEKLFF TGTGCCAGCAGTGAAGGGCCTGATGAAAAACTGTTTTTT NA TRBJ1-4 TRBV6-1 NA
CAISGQGFSGEAFF TGTGCCATCAGTGGACAGGGTTTTTCCGGTGAAGCTTTCTTT TRBD1 TRBJ1-1 TRBV10-3 NA
CTSSRTPPGLAVSTDTQYF TGCACCAGCAGCCGGACCCCCCCGGGACTAGCGGTAAGCACAGATACGCAGTATTTT NA TRBJ2-3 TRBV1 NA
CASSPLGSNEQFF TGCGCCAGCAGCCCTCTAGGGAGCAATGAGCAGTTCTTC NA TRBJ2-1 TRBV5-1 NA
CASSQEASRYTEAFF TGCGCCAGCAGCCAAGAGGCCAGTCGGTACACTGAAGCTTTCTTT NA TRBJ1-1 TRBV4-3 NA
CASSLDSTASEQFF TGTGCCAGCAGCTTGGACTCCACCGCCTCAGAGCAGTTCTTC NA TRBJ2-1 TRBV5-4 NA
CASSLGLHEETQYF TGTGCCAGCAGCTTGGGATTACACGAAGAGACCCAGTACTTC NA TRBJ2-5 TRBV5-4 NA